This TCR beta chain was identified during a study of T cells in Graves' hyperthyroidism and ophthalmopathy. Amplification yielded TCR beta CDR3 regions, with RNA transcripts as the source. The HTBI primer set was used in a first-round RT-PCR of the TCR CDR3. TCRdb re-derived calls from the multiplex PCR reads in MiXCR, one entry per CDR3 protein. The table records some 500,000 distinct CDR3 sequences, approximately 15% of them present only once. The CDR3 has 15 amino acids. Germline CDR1 and CDR2: SQVTM and ANQGSEA. The V and J ends lost 5 bases and 0 bases respectively, with 14 bases between them. The chain couples TRBV29-1 to TRBJ1-3; D is ambiguous. This TCR derives from a woman aged 18-30 years with Graves' hyperthyroidism. Sequencing was performed on blood. In nucleotides, the CDR3 is TGCAGCGTTCCGGGAACGCAGCACTCTGGAAACACCATATATTTT. Translation: CSVPGTQHSGNTIYF.